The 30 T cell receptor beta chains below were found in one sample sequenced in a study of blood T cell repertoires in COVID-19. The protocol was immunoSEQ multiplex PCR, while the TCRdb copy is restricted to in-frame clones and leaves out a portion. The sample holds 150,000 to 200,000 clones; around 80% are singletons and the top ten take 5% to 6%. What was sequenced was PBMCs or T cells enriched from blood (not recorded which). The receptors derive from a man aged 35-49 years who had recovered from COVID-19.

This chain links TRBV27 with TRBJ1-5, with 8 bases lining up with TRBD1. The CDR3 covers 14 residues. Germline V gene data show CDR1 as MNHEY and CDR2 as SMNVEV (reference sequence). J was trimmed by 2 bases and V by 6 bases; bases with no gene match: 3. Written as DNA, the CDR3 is TGTGCCAGCAGACAGACAGGGGGCAATCAGCCCCAGCATTTT. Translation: CASRQTGGNQPQHF.

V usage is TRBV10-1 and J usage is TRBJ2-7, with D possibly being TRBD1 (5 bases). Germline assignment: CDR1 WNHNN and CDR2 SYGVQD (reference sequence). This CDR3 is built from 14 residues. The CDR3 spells CASTESRVLYEQYV. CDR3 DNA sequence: TGCGCCAGCACTGAGTCCAGGGTCTTGTACGAGCAGTACGTC.

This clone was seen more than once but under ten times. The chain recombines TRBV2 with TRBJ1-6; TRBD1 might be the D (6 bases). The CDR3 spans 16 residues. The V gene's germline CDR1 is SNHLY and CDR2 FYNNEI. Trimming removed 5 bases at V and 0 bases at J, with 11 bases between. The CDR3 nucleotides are TGTGCCAGCAGTCCGACAGGCAGCTCCTATAATTCACCCCTCCACTTT. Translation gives CASSPTGSSYNSPLHF.

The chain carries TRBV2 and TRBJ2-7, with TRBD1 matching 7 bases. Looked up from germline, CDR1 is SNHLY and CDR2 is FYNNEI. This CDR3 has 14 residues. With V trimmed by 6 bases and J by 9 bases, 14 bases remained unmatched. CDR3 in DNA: TGTGCCAGCAGGACGAGACAGGGAATTCAGGTGCAGTACTTC. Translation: CASRTRQGIQVQYF. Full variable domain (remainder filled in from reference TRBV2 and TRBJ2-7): EPEVTQTPSHQVTQMGQEVILRCVPISNHLYFYWYRQILGQKVEFLVSFYNNEISEKSEIFDDQFSVERPDGSNFTLKIRSTKLEDSAMYFCASRTRQGIQVQYFGPGTRLTVT.

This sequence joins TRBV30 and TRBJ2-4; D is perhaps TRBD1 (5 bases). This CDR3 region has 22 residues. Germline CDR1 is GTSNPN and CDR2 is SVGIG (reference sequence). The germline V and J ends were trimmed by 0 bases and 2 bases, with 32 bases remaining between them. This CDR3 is CAWSVERTVSRRPKGTKNIQYF. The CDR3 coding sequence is TGTGCCTGGAGTGTAGAGAGAACGGTCAGCCGAAGGCCTAAGGGGACCAAAAACATTCAGTACTTC. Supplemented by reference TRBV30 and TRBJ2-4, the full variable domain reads SQTIHQWPATLVQPVGSPLSLECTVEGTSNPNLYWYRQAAGRGLQLLFYSVGIGQISSEVPQNLSASRPQDRQFILSSKKLLLSDSGFYLCAWSVERTVSRRPKGTKNIQYFGAGTRLSVL.

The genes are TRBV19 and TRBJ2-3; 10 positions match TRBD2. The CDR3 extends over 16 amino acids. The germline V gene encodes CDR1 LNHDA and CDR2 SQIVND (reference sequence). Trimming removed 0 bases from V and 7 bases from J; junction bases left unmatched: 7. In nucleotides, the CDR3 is TGTGCCAGTAGTATAGAGGGACTAGCGAGTGGGAATACGCAGTATTTT. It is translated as CASSIEGLASGNTQYF.

CDR3 sequence reads: CASSSSGQGTNEKLFF. CDR3 nucleotides: TGCGCCAGCAGCAGCTCGGGACAGGGTACTAATGAAAAACTGTTTTTT. The V and J genes are TRBV5-1 and TRBJ1-4; 9 positions agree with TRBD1. V trimming: 4 bases; J trimming: 2 bases; junction bases outside the gene matches: 6. Looked up from germline, CDR1 is SGHRS and CDR2 is YFSETQ. The CDR3 length is 16 residues.

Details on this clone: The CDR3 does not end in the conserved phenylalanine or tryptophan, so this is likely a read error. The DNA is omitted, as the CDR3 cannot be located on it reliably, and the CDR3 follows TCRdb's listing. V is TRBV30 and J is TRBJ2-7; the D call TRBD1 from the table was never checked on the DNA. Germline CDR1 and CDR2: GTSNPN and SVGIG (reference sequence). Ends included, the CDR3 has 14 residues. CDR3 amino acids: CAWSPGQGPPLLTP.

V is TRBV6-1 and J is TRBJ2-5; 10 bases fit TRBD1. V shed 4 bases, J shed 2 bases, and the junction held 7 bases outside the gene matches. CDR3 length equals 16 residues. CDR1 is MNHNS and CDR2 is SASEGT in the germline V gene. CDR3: CASSVTGGGGQETQYF. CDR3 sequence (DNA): TGTGCCAGCAGTGTGACAGGGGGCGGAGGTCAAGAGACCCAGTACTTC.

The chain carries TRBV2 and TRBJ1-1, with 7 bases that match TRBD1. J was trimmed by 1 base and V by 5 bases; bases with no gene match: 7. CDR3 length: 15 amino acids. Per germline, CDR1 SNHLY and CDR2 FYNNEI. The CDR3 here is CASSKGAGGNTEAFF. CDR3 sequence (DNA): TGTGCCAGCAGTAAGGGGGCCGGAGGGAACACTGAAGCTTTCTTT.

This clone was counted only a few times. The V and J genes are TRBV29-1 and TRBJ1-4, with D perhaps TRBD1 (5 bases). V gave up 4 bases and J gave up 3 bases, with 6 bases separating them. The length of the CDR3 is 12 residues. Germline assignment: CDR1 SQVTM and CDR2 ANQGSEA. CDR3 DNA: TGCAGCGTTGGACAGCCTAATGAAAAACTGTTTTTT. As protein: CSVGQPNEKLFF. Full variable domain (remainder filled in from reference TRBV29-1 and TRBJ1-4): SAVISQKPSRDICQRGTSLTIQCQVDSQVTMMFWYRQQPGQSLTLIATANQGSEATYESGFVIDKFPISRPNLTFSTLTVSNMSPEDSSIYLCSVGQPNEKLFFGSGTQLSVL.

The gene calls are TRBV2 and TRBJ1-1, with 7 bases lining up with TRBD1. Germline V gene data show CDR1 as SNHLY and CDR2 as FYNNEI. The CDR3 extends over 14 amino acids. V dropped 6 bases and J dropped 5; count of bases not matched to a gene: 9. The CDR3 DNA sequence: TGTGCCAGCAGCGAGACAGGGTCGGGTACTGAAGCTTTCTTT. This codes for CASSETGSGTEAFF.

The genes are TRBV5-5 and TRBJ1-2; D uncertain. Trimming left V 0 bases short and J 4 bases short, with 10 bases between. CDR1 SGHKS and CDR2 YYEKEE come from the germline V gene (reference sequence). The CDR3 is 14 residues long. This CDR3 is CASSLAQTTYGYTF. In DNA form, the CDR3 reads TGTGCCAGCAGCTTGGCACAGACCACCTATGGCTACACCTTC.

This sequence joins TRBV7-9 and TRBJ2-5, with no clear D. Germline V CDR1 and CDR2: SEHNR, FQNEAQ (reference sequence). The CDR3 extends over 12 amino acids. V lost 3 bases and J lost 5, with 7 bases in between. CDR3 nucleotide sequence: TGTGCCAGCAGCTTTAGTGGTGAGACCCAGTACTTC. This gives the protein CASSFSGETQYF. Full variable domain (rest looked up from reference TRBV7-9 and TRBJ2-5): DTGVSQNPRHKITKRGQNVTFRCDPISEHNRLYWYRQTLGQGPEFLTYFQNEAQLEKSRLLSDRFSAERPKGSFSTLEIQRTEQGDSAMYLCASSFSGETQYFGPGTRLLVL.

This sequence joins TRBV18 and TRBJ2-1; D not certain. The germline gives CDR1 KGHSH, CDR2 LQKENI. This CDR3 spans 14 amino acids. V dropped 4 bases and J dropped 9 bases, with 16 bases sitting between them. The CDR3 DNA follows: TGTGCCAGCTCACTTGCACGGGTCGACGGTGAGCAGTTCTTC. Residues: CASSLARVDGEQFF.

The CDR3 sequence: CASSLTGVGVGNEQFF. The CDR3 coding sequence is TGTGCCAGCAGTTTGACAGGGGTCGGAGTTGGTAATGAGCAGTTCTTC. The rearrangement uses TRBV6-5 and TRBJ2-1; 8 bases align to TRBD1. In germline, CDR1 is MNHEY, CDR2 SVGAGI. The CDR3 sequence is 16 residues long. The V segment lost 4 bases and the J segment 7 bases; nucleotides outside the gene matches: 12.

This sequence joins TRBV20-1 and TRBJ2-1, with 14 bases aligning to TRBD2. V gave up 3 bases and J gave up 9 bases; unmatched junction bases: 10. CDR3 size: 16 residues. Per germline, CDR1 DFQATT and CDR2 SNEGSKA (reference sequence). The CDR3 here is CSASATGTSGGGEQFF. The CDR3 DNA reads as TGCAGTGCTAGTGCGACCGGGACTAGCGGGGGCGGTGAGCAGTTCTTC.

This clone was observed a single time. CDR3 protein: CASSLVWQGGQPQHF. DNA for the CDR3: TGTGCCAGTAGCTTGGTGTGGCAGGGCGGACAGCCCCAGCATTTT. The rearrangement links TRBV19 to TRBJ1-5; D is perhaps TRBD1 (5 bases). V was trimmed by 6 bases and J by 7 bases, leaving 19 bases between them. The germline CDR1 and CDR2 sequences are LNHDA and SQIVND (reference sequence). This CDR3 has 15 residues.

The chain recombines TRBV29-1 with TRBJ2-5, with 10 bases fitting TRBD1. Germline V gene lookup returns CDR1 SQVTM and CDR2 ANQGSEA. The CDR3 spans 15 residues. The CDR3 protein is CTNLGRTGGEETQYF. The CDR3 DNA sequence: TGCACCAATCTCGGTAGGACAGGGGGAGAAGAGACCCAGTACTTC.

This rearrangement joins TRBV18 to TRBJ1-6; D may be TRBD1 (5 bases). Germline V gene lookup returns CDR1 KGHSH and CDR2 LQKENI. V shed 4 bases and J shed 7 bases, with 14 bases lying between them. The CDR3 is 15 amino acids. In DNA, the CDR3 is TGTGCCAGCTCACGAAGTGGGACTCAGAATTCACCCCTCCACTTT. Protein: CASSRSGTQNSPLHF. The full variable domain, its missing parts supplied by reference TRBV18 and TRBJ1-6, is NAGVMQNPRHLVRRRGQEARLRCSPMKGHSHVYWYRQLPEEGLKFMVYLQKENIIDESGMPKERFSAEFPKEGPSILRIQQVVRGDSAAYFCASSRSGTQNSPLHFGNGTRLTVT.

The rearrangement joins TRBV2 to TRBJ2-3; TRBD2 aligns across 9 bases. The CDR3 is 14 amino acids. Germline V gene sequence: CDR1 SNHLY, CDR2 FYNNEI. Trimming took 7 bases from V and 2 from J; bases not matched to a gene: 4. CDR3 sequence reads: CASNLAGATDTQYF. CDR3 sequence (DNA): TGTGCCAGCAACTTAGCGGGGGCCACAGATACGCAGTATTTT.

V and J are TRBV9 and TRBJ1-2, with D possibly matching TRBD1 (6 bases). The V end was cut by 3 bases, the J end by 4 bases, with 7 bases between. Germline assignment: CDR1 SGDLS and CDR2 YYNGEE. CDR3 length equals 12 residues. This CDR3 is CASSGGGYGYTF. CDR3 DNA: TGTGCCAGCAGCGGAGGGGGCTATGGCTACACCTTC.

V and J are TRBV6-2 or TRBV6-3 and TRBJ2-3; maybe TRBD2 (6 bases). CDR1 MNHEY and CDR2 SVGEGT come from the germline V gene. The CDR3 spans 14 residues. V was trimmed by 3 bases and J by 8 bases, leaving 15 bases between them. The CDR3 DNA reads TGTGCCAGCAGTTATCCCGGGACTCTGGGTACGCAGTATTTT. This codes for CASSYPGTLGTQYF.

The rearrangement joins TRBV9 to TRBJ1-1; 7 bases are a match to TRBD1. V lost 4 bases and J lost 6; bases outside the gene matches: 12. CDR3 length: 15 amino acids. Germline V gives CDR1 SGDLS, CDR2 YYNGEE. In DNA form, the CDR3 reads TGTGCCAGCAGCCAATGGGACAGCGCGGCGTCTGAAGCTTTCTTT. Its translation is CASSQWDSAASEAFF.

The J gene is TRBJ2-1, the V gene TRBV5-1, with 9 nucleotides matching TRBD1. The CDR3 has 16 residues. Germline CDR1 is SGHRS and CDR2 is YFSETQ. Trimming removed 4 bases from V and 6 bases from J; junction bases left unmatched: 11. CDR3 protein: CASSPSGTGQVNEQFF. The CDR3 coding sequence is TGCGCCAGCAGCCCCAGCGGGACAGGGCAGGTCAATGAGCAGTTCTTC.

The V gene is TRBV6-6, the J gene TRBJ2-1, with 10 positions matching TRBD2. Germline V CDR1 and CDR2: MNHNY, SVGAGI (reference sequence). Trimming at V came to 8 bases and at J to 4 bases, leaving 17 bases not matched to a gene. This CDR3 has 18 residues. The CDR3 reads CASGLGGAGGPGYNEQFF. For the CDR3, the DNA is TGTGCCAGCGGTCTTGGGGGAGCGGGGGGGCCCGGTTACAATGAGCAGTTCTTC.

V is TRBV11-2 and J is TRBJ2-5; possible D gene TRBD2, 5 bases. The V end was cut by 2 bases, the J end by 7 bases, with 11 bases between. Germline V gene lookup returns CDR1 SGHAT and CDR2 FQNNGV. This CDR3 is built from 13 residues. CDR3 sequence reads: CASSLSSLGTQYF. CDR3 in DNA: TGTGCCAGCAGCTTAAGCTCACTAGGGACCCAGTACTTC. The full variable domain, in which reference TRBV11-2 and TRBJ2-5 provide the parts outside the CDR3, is EAGVAQSPRYKIIEKRQSVAFWCNPISGHATLYWYQQILGQGPKLLIQFQNNGVVDDSQLPKDRFSAERLKGVDSTLKIQPAKLEDSAVYLCASSLSSLGTQYFGPGTRLLVL.

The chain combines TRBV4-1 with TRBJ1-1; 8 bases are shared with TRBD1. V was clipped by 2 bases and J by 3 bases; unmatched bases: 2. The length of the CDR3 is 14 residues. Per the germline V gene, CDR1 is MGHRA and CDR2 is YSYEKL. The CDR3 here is CASSQQGADTEAFF. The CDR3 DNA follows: TGCGCCAGCAGCCAACAGGGGGCCGACACTGAAGCTTTCTTT.

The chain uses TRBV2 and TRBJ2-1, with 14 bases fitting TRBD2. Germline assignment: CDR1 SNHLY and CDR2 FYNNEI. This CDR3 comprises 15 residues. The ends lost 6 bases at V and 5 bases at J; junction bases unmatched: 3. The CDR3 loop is CASRAGLAGDNEQFF. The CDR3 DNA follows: TGTGCCAGCAGGGCGGGACTAGCGGGGGACAATGAGCAGTTCTTC.

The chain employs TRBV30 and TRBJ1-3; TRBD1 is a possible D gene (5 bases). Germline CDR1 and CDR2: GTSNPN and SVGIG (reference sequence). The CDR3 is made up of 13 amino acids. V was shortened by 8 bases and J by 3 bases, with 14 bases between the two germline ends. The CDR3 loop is CAGNRQRGNTIYF. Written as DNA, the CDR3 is TGTGCCGGTAACCGACAGCGTGGAAACACCATATATTTT.